These 25 T cell receptor beta chains originate from one sample sequenced in a study of T-cell memory formation after mild COVID-19. TCRdb passed the 5' RACE reads through MiXCR, listing each CDR3 protein once. The table lists around 210,000 distinct CDR3 sequences, 9% to 10% of them singletons. The material sequenced was PBMCs or a T cell subset sorted from them (not recorded which). These receptor sequences come from a man aged 18 to 35 who had mild COVID-19 (a few samples of this study predate the infection). Cell type and time point are not known.

This clonotype was seen at least ten times. The rearrangement uses TRBV20-1 and TRBJ1-2, with 12 bases aligning to TRBD1. V lost 2 bases to trimming and J lost 3 bases; unmatched junction nucleotides: 7. The CDR3 extends over 16 amino acids. CDR1 and CDR2 (germline): DFQATT, SNEGSKA (reference sequence). In DNA form, the CDR3 reads TGCAGTGCTAGACTCGGGACAGGGGGCGATGACTATGGCTACACCTTC. Amino acid sequence: CSARLGTGGDDYGYTF.

The sample holds a few counts of this clonotype. The chain links TRBV5-5 to TRBJ2-1; 8 bases align to TRBD2. CDR1 is SGHKS and CDR2 is YYEKEE in the germline V gene (reference sequence). V was clipped by 5 bases and J by 0 bases; unmatched bases: 19. There are 20 residues in the CDR3. CDR3 amino acids: CASRPSAMRGAPSSYNEQFF. The CDR3 region has the DNA TGTGCCAGCAGACCCTCCGCGATGCGGGGGGCCCCGAGCTCCTACAATGAGCAGTTCTTC. The whole variable domain, filled in from reference TRBV5-5 and TRBJ2-1, reads DAGVTQSPTHLIKTRGQQVTLRCSPISGHKSVSWYQQVLGQGPQFIFQYYEKEERGRGNFPDRFSARQFPNYSSELNVNALLLGDSALYLCASRPSAMRGAPSSYNEQFFGPGTRLTVL.

The chain couples TRBV7-9 to TRBJ1-6; no clear D gene. This CDR3 has 14 residues. Trimming took 5 bases from V and 7 from J, leaving 12 bases between them. Germline CDR1 and CDR2: SEHNR and FQNEAQ (reference sequence). In nucleotides, the CDR3 is TGTGCCAGCAGCCGTCTCAGCCCGAATTCACCCCTCCACTTT. Its protein product is CASSRLSPNSPLHF.

The rearrangement joins TRBV2 to TRBJ1-4; 9 nucleotides align to TRBD1. With V trimmed by 3 bases and J by 6 bases, 11 bases remained unmatched. The CDR3 is made up of 17 amino acids. Germline lookup yields CDR1 SNHLY and CDR2 FYNNEI. CDR3: CASSDRAGTGLDEKLFF. CDR3 in DNA: TGTGCCAGCAGTGATCGAGCAGGGACAGGGCTGGATGAAAAACTGTTTTTT.

The sample holds a few counts of this clonotype. The rearrangement uses TRBV7-2 and TRBJ2-1; D is undetermined. Trimming removed 0 bases at V and 0 bases at J, with 9 bases between. The germline V gene encodes CDR1 SGHTA and CDR2 FQGNSA. The CDR3 covers 16 residues. The CDR3 nucleotides are TGTGCCAGCAGCTTAGCGGCAGGATACTCCTACAATGAGCAGTTCTTC. It is translated as CASSLAAGYSYNEQFF. The variable domain in full, with the rest retrieved from reference TRBV7-2 and TRBJ2-1, is GAGVSQSPSNKVTEKGKDVELRCDPISGHTALYWYRQSLGQGLEFLIYFQGNSAPDKSGLPSDRFSAERTGGSVSTLTIQRTQQEDSAVYLCASSLAAGYSYNEQFFGPGTRLTVL.

There are a few counts of this clonotype. V is TRBV5-1 and J is TRBJ1-1, with a tentative D call TRBD1 (6 bases). V dropped 2 bases and J dropped 3 bases, with 14 bases sitting between them. The CDR3 length is 15 residues. Looked up from germline, CDR1 is SGHRS and CDR2 is YFSETQ. The CDR3 bases are TGCGCCAGCAGCTTATGGGGGCAGGGCGACACTGAAGCTTTCTTT. This gives the protein CASSLWGQGDTEAFF.

About this clonotype: A read error may account for a junction end that differs from germline. J is TRBJ1-1 and V is TRBV6-6; 8 bases match TRBD1. The CDR3 length is 13 residues. Germline CDR1 and CDR2: MNHNY and SVGAGI (reference sequence). The CDR3 nucleotides are TGTGCCACCTTTACAGGGGGACTGCCTGAGGCTTTCTTT. Its protein is CATFTGGLPEAFF.

As concerns this clonotype: Possible read error: a much larger clone is one base away. The chain has TRBV10-3 and TRBJ1-5; 9 bases match TRBD1. The CDR3 runs to 14 residues. Germline V gene lookup returns CDR1 ENHRY and CDR2 SYGVKD. The CDR3 nucleotides read TGTCCCATCAGTGGTACCGGGACAGGGCTCCCCCAGCATTTT. It codes for CPISGTGTGLPQHF.

In its sample, this clonotype was seen many times. The V and J genes are TRBV20-1 and TRBJ2-3; tentatively, D is TRBD2 (6 bases). V lost 6 bases to trimming and J lost 1 base, with 17 bases between them. Germline CDR1 is DFQATT and CDR2 is SNEGSKA (reference sequence). This CDR3 is 15 amino acids long. CDR3 in amino acids: CSAAQSGSGTDTQYF. The DNA for the CDR3 is TGCAGTGCAGCGCAAAGCGGGTCCGGCACAGATACGCAGTATTTT.

This clonotype was seen a few times. This rearrangement joins TRBV5-1 to TRBJ1-1; D is perhaps TRBD1 (5 bases). V was clipped by 4 bases and J by 1 base, with 11 bases between them. This CDR3 has 14 residues. The germline gives CDR1 SGHRS, CDR2 YFSETQ. CDR3 loop: CASSEQGENTEAFF. CDR3 DNA: TGCGCCAGCAGCGAGCAGGGCGAGAACACTGAAGCTTTCTTT.

This CDR3 reads CASSAAGDSTDTQYF. The CDR3 DNA is TGTGCCAGCAGTGCTGCGGGGGATAGCACAGATACGCAGTATTTT. The chain employs TRBV6-1 and TRBJ2-3, with TRBD2 matching 7 bases. After removal of 4 bases from V and 0 bases from J, the junction contained 4 bases not matched to a gene. CDR3 length: 15 residues. CDR1 is MNHNS, CDR2 SASEGT, per germline.

This clonotype was picked up a small number of times. The chain uses TRBV7-3 and TRBJ1-2; 8 bases fit TRBD1. The CDR3 covers 14 residues. V lost 5 bases and J lost 5; bases outside the gene matches: 7. The germline V gene has CDR1 SGHTA and CDR2 FQGTGA. This CDR3 is CASSPGDRLYGYTF. As DNA, the CDR3 is TGTGCCAGCAGCCCCGGGGACAGGCTATATGGCTACACCTTC.

This clonotype was counted at least ten times. J is TRBJ2-5 and V is TRBV20-1; TRBD2 matches at 16 bases. Germline V gene sequence: CDR1 DFQATT, CDR2 SNEGSKA (reference sequence). V shed 2 bases, J shed 5 bases, and the junction held 11 bases outside the gene matches. There are 18 residues in the CDR3. The CDR3 region is CSARRRGTSGGALETQYF. CDR3 DNA sequence: TGCAGTGCTAGACGACGCGGGACTAGCGGGGGGGCCTTGGAGACCCAGTACTTC.

V and J are TRBV10-2 and TRBJ2-3; D gene ambiguous. Germline assignment: CDR1 WSHSY and CDR2 SAAADI. The CDR3 extends over 14 amino acids. V lost 4 bases and J 3 bases, leaving 11 bases between the germline ends. CDR3 amino acids: CASSVSHLTDTQYF. CDR3 nucleotides: TGCGCCAGCAGTGTGTCGCACCTTACAGATACGCAGTATTTT.

This clonotype was seen only a few times. The rearrangement joins TRBV5-1 to TRBJ2-3; 10 bases fit TRBD1. From germline, CDR1 is SGHRS and CDR2 YFSETQ. This CDR3 is built from 13 residues. After removal of 5 bases from V and 5 bases from J, the junction contained 2 bases not matched to a gene. Here the CDR3 reads CASSWTGGDTQYF. CDR3 bases: TGCGCCAGCAGTTGGACAGGGGGAGATACGCAGTATTTT.

The V and J genes are TRBV29-1 and TRBJ2-3; 11 nucleotides align to TRBD1. Germline CDR1 reads SQVTM; CDR2 reads ANQGSEA. V shed 0 bases, J shed 2 bases, and the junction held 7 bases outside the gene matches. CDR3 length: 17 amino acids. The CDR3 protein is CSVEDLGQGAVTDTQYF. The CDR3 DNA sequence: TGCAGCGTTGAAGATCTAGGACAGGGGGCGGTCACAGATACGCAGTATTTT.

V usage is TRBV10-3 and J usage is TRBJ2-7; the match to TRBD2 covers 7 bases. The germline gives CDR1 ENHRY, CDR2 SYGVKD. The CDR3 spans 15 residues. Unmatched junction bases numbered 13, after V lost 11 bases and J lost 0 bases. The CDR3 here is CASLRGGSSSYEQYF. As DNA, the CDR3 is TGTGCCTCCCTCCGCGGGGGATCTAGCTCCTACGAGCAGTACTTC.

In its sample, this clonotype was seen a few times. This chain links TRBV20-1 with TRBJ1-1; no firm D call. CDR1 is DFQATT and CDR2 is SNEGSKA in the germline V gene (reference sequence). Trimming shortened V by 2 bases and J by 1 base, and 5 bases separated the two germline ends. This CDR3 has 12 residues. The chain's CDR3 is CSARPPNTEAFF. CDR3 DNA sequence: TGCAGTGCTAGACCCCCGAACACTGAAGCTTTCTTT.

The V and J genes are TRBV6-5 and TRBJ1-1; 9 bases match TRBD1. The CDR3 loop spans 15 amino acids. Germline CDR1 reads MNHEY; CDR2 reads SVGAGI. With 2 bases clipped from V and 4 bases from J, the junction kept 5 bases outside the gene matches. DNA of the CDR3: TGTGCCAGCAGTTACAGGACAGGGGCGGGCACTGAAGCTTTCTTT. Amino acids: CASSYRTGAGTEAFF.

This clonotype was detected a few times. The rearrangement uses TRBV18 and TRBJ2-6; D uncertain. Germline loops: CDR1 KGHSH, CDR2 LQKENI. Trimming left V 3 bases short and J 4 bases short, with 4 bases between. The CDR3 extends over 13 amino acids. Here the CDR3 reads CASSPDGANVLTF. The CDR3 nucleotides are TGTGCCAGCTCACCGGACGGGGCCAACGTCCTGACTTTC.

The chain employs TRBV5-1 and TRBJ2-3; TRBD2 is a possible D gene (6 bases). CDR1 is SGHRS, CDR2 YFSETQ, per germline. V lost 0 bases and J 2 bases, leaving 10 bases between the germline ends. The CDR3 runs to 15 residues. CDR3 nucleotide sequence: TGCGCCAGCAGCTTGGTTCCGGGGGACACAGATACGCAGTATTTT. It is translated as CASSLVPGDTDTQYF.

The gene calls are TRBV20-1 and TRBJ2-1; 8 bases match TRBD2. Germline V gene sequence: CDR1 DFQATT, CDR2 SNEGSKA (reference sequence). The CDR3 has 16 residues. The J segment lost 4 bases and the V segment lost 6 bases, leaving 14 bases of the junction unmatched. CDR3: CSARGGSGVRYNEQFF. CDR3 DNA sequence: TGCAGTGCCCGAGGGGGTAGCGGGGTACGATACAATGAGCAGTTCTTC.

Only a few counts were recorded for this clonotype. The rearrangement joins TRBV10-3 to TRBJ1-6; D gene uncertain. Germline V lookup: CDR1 ENHRY, CDR2 SYGVKD. V gave up 3 bases and J gave up 9 bases, with 6 bases separating them. The CDR3 consists of 12 residues. In DNA form, the CDR3 reads TGTGCCATCAGTGAATTCGGTTCACCCCTCCACTTT. Translation: CAISEFGSPLHF.

The J gene is TRBJ2-7, the V gene TRBV15, with 10 nucleotides matching TRBD1. Germline lookup yields CDR1 LNHNV and CDR2 YYDKDF (reference sequence). CDR3 size: 15 residues. Trimming removed 0 bases from V and 3 bases from J; junction bases left unmatched: 2. The CDR3 nucleotides are TGTGCCACCAGCAGAGAGGGACAGGGGAACTACGAGCAGTACTTC. Translating gives CATSREGQGNYEQYF.

The chain recombines TRBV11-2 with TRBJ2-3; perhaps TRBD1 as D (5 bases). This CDR3 has 14 residues. Looked up from germline, CDR1 is SGHAT and CDR2 is FQNNGV. V shed 5 bases and J shed 3 bases, with 12 bases lying between them. The CDR3 loop reads CASSQIRATDTQYF. The CDR3 bases are TGTGCCAGCAGCCAAATCAGGGCTACAGATACGCAGTATTTT.